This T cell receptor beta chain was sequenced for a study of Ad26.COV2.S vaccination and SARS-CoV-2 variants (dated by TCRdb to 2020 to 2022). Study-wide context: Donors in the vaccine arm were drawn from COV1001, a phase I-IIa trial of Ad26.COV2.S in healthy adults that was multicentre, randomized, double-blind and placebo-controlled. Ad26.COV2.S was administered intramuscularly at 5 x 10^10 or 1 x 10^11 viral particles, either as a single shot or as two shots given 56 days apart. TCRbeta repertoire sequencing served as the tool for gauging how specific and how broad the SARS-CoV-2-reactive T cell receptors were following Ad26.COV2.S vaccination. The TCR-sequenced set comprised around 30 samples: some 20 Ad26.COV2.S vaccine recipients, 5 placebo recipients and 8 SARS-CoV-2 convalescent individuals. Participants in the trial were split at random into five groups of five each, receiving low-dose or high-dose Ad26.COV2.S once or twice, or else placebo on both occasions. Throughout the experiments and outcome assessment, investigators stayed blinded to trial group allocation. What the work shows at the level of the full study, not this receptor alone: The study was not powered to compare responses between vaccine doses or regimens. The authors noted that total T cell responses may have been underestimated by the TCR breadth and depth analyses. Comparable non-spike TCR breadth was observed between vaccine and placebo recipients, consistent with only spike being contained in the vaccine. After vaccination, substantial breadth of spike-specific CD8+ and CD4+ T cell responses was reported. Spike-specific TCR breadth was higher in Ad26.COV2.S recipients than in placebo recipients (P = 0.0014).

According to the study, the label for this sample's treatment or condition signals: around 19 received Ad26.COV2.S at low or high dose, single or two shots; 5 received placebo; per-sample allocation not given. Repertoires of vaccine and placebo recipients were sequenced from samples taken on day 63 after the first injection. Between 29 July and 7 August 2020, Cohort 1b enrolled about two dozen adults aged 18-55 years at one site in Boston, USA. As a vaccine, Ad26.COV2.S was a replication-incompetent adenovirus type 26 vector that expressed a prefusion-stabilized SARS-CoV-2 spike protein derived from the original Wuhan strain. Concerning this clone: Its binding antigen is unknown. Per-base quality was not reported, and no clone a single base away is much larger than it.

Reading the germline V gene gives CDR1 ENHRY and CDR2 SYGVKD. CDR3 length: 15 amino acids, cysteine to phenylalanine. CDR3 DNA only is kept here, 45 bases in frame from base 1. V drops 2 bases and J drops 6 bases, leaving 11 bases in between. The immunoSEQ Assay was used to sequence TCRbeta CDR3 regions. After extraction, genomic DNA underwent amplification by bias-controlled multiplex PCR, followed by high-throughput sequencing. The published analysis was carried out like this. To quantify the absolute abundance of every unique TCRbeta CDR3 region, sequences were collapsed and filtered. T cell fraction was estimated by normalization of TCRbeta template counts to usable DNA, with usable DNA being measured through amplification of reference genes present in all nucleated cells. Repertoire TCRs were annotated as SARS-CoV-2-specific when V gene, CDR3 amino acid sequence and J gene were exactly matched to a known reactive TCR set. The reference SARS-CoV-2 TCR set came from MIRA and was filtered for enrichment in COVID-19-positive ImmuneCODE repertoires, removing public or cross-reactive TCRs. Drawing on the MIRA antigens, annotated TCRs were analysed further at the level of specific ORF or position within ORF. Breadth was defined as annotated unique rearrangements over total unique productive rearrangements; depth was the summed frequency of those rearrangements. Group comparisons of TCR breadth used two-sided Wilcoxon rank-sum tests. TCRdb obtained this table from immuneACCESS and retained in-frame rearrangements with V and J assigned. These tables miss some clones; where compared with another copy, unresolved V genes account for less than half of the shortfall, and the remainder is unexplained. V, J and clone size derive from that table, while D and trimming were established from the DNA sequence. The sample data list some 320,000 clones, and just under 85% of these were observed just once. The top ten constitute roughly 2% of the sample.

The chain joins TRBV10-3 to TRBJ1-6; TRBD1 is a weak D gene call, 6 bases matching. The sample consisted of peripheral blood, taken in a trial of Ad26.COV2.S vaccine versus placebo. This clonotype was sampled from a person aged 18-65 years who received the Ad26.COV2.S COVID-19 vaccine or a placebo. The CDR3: CAISEGGAGNSPLHF. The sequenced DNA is TGTGCCATCAGTGAGGGGGGGGCGGGTAATTCACCCCTCCACTTT.